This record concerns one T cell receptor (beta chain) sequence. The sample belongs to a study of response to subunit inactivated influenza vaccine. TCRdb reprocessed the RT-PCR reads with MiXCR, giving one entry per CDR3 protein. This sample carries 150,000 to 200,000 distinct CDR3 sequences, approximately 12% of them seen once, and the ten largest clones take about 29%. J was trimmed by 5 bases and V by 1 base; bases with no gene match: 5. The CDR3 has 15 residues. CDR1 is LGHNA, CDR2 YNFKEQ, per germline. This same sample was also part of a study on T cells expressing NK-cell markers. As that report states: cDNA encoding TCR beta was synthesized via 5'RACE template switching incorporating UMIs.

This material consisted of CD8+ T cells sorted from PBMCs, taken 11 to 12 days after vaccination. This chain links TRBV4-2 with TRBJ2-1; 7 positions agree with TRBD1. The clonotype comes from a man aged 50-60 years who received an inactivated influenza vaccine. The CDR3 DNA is TGTGCCAGCAGCCAAGTGGCGACAGGGAACAATGAGCAGTTCTTC. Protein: CASSQVATGNNEQFF.